Listed below are T cell receptor beta chains from one sample, sequenced in a study of post-analysis software for immune sequencing data. TCRdb fed the PCR reads into MiXCR, producing one record per CDR3 protein. Among 450,000 to 700,000 distinct CDR3 sequences listed, 44% were seen once. The sequenced sample was blood. The source of these receptors is a girl aged 10 to 17 with multiple sclerosis. Each CDR3 is given with its conserved first and last residue. A D gene is named only where the DNA matches it firmly. Clone size is stated in some rows and not others, as once, few, many or a class when expanded.

j_gene | v_gene | abundance | d_gene | CDR3nt | CDR3aa
TRBJ2-7 | TRBV20-1 | . | TRBD2 | TGCAGTGCTAGAAGACTAGCGGGGACTAGCTACGAGCAGTACTTC | CSARRLAGTSYEQYF
TRBJ1-5 | TRBV4-1 | . | . | TGCGCGAGCAGCCGAGGTGGGATTGCGGGGGTCGGCAATCGGCCCCAGCATTTT | CASSRGGIAGVGNRPQHF
TRBJ2-1 | TRBV12-3/TRBV12-4 | . | . | TGTGCCAGCAGTTTCGGTAACACTTACAATGAGCAGTTCTTC | CASSFGNTYNEQFF
TRBJ2-1 | TRBV12-3/TRBV12-4 | few | TRBD1 | TGTGCCAGCAGGAATAAAGGACAGGGCGATGAGCAGTTCTTC | CASRNKGQGDEQFF
TRBJ1-6 | TRBV7-8 | . | . | TGTGCCAGCAGCATATACAGATTCCAACAGAATTCACCCCTCCACTTT | CASSIYRFQQNSPLHF
TRBJ2-1 | TRBV12-3/TRBV12-4 | few | TRBD2 | TGTGCCAGCAGTTTAGGGGGCGGGGGGATTCGTTCCTACAATGAGCAGTTCTTC | CASSLGGGGIRSYNEQFF
TRBJ1-1 | TRBV2 | few | . | TGTGCCAGTAGACGGAGGCGAAACACTGAAGCTTTCTTT | CASRRRRNTEAFF
TRBJ2-1 | TRBV6-4 | . | . | . | CASSSSSWGGEQFF
TRBJ1-6 | TRBV4-1 | few | TRBD1 | TGCGCCAGCAGCGGACACAGGGGAACTTATAATTCACCCCTCCACTTT | CASSGHRGTYNSPLHF
TRBJ2-3 | TRBV4-2 | many | TRBD2 | TGTGCCAGCAGCTCTCGGACTAGCGGGGGCTCAGCAGATACGCAGTATTTT | CASSSRTSGGSADTQYF
TRBJ1-4 | TRBV10-3 | . | . | TGTGCCATCAGTGAGCCTCCCGGGGAACTGTTTTTT | CAISEPPGELFF
TRBJ2-1 | TRBV7-8 | . | . | TGTGCCAGCAGCCGACGACGGACCGTCTCCTACAATGAGCAGTTCTTC | CASSRRRTVSYNEQFF
TRBJ1-1 | TRBV7-6 | . | . | TGTGCCAGCAGCGGAGGGACCGAGAACACTGAAGCTTTCTTT | CASSGGTENTEAFF
TRBJ2-5 | TRBV27 | . | TRBD2 | TGTGCCAGCAGTAGGGAACCGGGACTAGCGGGACAAGAGACCCAGTACTTC | CASSREPGLAGQETQYF
TRBJ2-3 | TRBV20-1 | many | TRBD2 | TGCAGTGCTCAGAGGCAGCGGGGGGGCACAGATACGCAGTATTTT | CSAQRQRGGTDTQYF
TRBJ1-6 | TRBV5-1 | few | TRBD1 | TGCGCCAGCAGCGTATGGACAGGACCGAATTCACCCCTCCACTTT | CASSVWTGPNSPLHF
TRBJ2-7 | TRBV4-2 | few | . | TGTGCCAGCAGCCCAAAGGGACGGCAATCCTACGAGCAGTACTTC | CASSPKGRQSYEQYF
TRBJ2-5 | TRBV29-1 | few | TRBD2 | TGCAGCGTTGAAGATCTGACTAGCGGGAGAGGGGGCGTGGAGACCCAGTACTTC | CSVEDLTSGRGGVETQYF
TRBJ1-1 | TRBV29-1 | . | TRBD1 | TGCAGCTTTGGACAGGGCCACAAAGCTTTCTTT | CSFGQGHKAFF
TRBJ2-6 | TRBV12-3/TRBV12-4 | few | . | TGTGCCAGCAGTTTAAGGGTCCCTGGGGCCAACGTCCTGACTTTC | CASSLRVPGANVLTF
TRBJ2-3 | TRBV7-8 | . | TRBD2 | TGTGCCAGCAGCTCCCAGACTAGCGGGAGGGCCCCAGATACGCAGTATTTT | CASSSQTSGRAPDTQYF
TRBJ2-4 | TRBV12-3/TRBV12-4 | . | . | TGTGCCAGCAGTTTACAAACCTTGGCGAAGGACAAAAACATTCAGTACTTC | CASSLQTLAKDKNIQYF
TRBJ2-3 | TRBV12-3/TRBV12-4 | . | . | TGTGCCAGCAGCTTACCACGAGATACGCGGTATTTT | CASSLPRDTRYF
TRBJ2-1 | TRBV20-1 | . | TRBD2 | TGCAGTGCTCGTTGGGGTAGCGGGGTCAATGAGCAGTTCTTC | CSARWGSGVNEQFF
TRBJ2-5 | TRBV4-1 | few | . | TGCGCCAGCAGCCATTTCCCCCCCGGGCTTGGGAAGGAGAGGCAGAGGACCCAGTACTTC | CASSHFPPGLGKERQRTQYF
TRBJ2-3 | TRBV7-8 | few | . | TGTGCCAGCAGCTTAAGAGGGCTCTACACAGATACGCAGTATTTT | CASSLRGLYTDTQYF
TRBJ2-1 | TRBV20-1 | . | . | TGCAGTGCCCTAGGTGCGGTGGAGTTCTTC | CSALGAVEFF
TRBJ2-7 | TRBV9 | . | . | TGTGCCAGCAGCGCTGCGGGACAGCTCTACGAGCAGTACTTC | CASSAAGQLYEQYF
TRBJ1-2 | TRBV12-3/TRBV12-4 | . | . | TGTGCCAGCCGTAGGGTAAACTATGGCTACACCTTC | CASRRVNYGYTF
TRBJ2-7 | TRBV2 | . | . | TGTGCCAGCAGGATACAGGGAGACGAGCAGTACTTC | CASRIQGDEQYF
TRBJ2-1 | TRBV11-3 | . | TRBD2 | TGTGCCAGCAGCTCGGGACTAGCGGGAGGTTATGATCATGAGCAGTTCTTC | CASSSGLAGGYDHEQFF
TRBJ2-7 | TRBV4-1 | . | . | TGCGCCAGCAGATCAAGGGATGGGGCGGAGTACGACGAGCAGTACTTC | CASRSRDGAEYDEQYF
TRBJ2-7 | TRBV2 | few | . | TGTGCCAGCAGTGATGTACTTCCTTCCTCCTACGAGCAGTACTTC | CASSDVLPSSYEQYF
TRBJ1-5 | TRBV3-1 | . | TRBD1 | TGTGCCAGCAGCCCAGGGACAGGGGCGGGGTATCAGCCCCAGCATTTT | CASSPGTGAGYQPQHF
TRBJ2-1 | TRBV5-1 | . | TRBD2 | TGCGCCAGCAGCTTGGCCGGCGGGAGTTCCAATGAGCAGTTCTTC | CASSLAGGSSNEQFF
TRBJ2-4 | TRBV6-5 | few | . | TGTGCCAGCAGTTACTCAACTCCCCTAGCCAAAAACATTCAGTACTTC | CASSYSTPLAKNIQYF
TRBJ2-1 | TRBV5-6 | few | . | TGTGCCAGCAGCCTCATGGGGGGCAGCTCCTACAATGAGCAGTTCTTC | CASSLMGGSSYNEQFF
TRBJ2-3 | TRBV24-1 | . | . | TGTGCCACCAGTGATTTTCCTAGCACAGATACGCAGTATTTT | CATSDFPSTDTQYF
TRBJ2-1 | TRBV24-1 | few | TRBD2 | TGTGCCACCAGTGATTTGCCCGGGAGGAACGACAATGAGCAGTTCTTC | CATSDLPGRNDNEQFF
TRBJ2-5 | TRBV29-1 | many | . | TGCAGCGTTCTAGGGGAGACCCAGTACTTC | CSVLGETQYF
TRBJ1-5 | TRBV7-9 | . | . | TGTGCCAGCAGCTTAGCAGGGGAAGGCAATCAGCCCCAGCATTTT | CASSLAGEGNQPQHF
TRBJ2-7 | TRBV7-8 | . | . | TGTGCCAGCAGCTTAGCGGAGGGACAGCACTACGAGCAGTACTTC | CASSLAEGQHYEQYF
TRBJ2-1 | TRBV29-1 | few | TRBD2 | TGCAGCGTTGACTCCCCTCTTTCGGGGGGGTTAAGTTCCTACAATGAGCAGTTCTTC | CSVDSPLSGGLSSYNEQFF
TRBJ2-1 | TRBV7-2 | . | . | TGTGCCAGCAGCTTAGCGGGGCGACGGGATCATTATGAGCAGTTCTTC | CASSLAGRRDHYEQFF
TRBJ1-2 | TRBV7-9 | . | . | TGTGCCAGCAGCTTAGTCAGCCATGGCTACACCTTC | CASSLVSHGYTF
TRBJ2-3 | TRBV5-1 | . | . | TGCGCCAGCAGCTTGAAGAGGGGCGACAACACAGATACGCAGTATTTT | CASSLKRGDNTDTQYF
TRBJ2-1 | TRBV20-1 | . | TRBD1 | TGCAGTGGTGGTCGGGACAGGGCTCCGCTTGAGGGGCAGTTCTTC | CSGGRDRAPLEGQFF
TRBJ1-2 | TRBV12-3/TRBV12-4 | . | . | TGTGCCAGCAGTTTAACGGAGTATGGCTACACCTTC | CASSLTEYGYTF
TRBJ1-1 | TRBV29-1 | few | TRBD1 | TGCAGCGGGGGACAGGGGAACACTGAAGCTTTCTTT | CSGGQGNTEAFF
TRBJ2-4 | TRBV29-1 | . | TRBD1 | TGCAGCGTCGCTACAGGGGTAGCAGCCAAAAACATTCAGTACTTC | CSVATGVAAKNIQYF
TRBJ2-1 | TRBV29-1 | few | TRBD1 | TGCAGCGTACAGGGGAGAATCTCCTACAATGAGCAGTTCTTC | CSVQGRISYNEQFF
TRBJ2-7 | TRBV12-3/TRBV12-4 | . | . | TGTGCCAGCAGACCGACCCAAACCTACGAGCAGTACTTC | CASRPTQTYEQYF
TRBJ2-1 | TRBV6-5 | . | . | TGTGCCAGCAGTTACCCAGCGGGTGACAATGAGCAGTTCTTC | CASSYPAGDNEQFF
TRBJ1-2 | TRBV27 | . | . | TGTGCCAGCAGTTCCCAGGGGACTAACTATGGCTACACCTTC | CASSSQGTNYGYTF